Shown below are 21 T cell receptor beta chains from a single sample sequenced in a study of blood T cell repertoires in COVID-19. Profiled with immunoSEQ multiplex PCR; TCRdb holds only in-frame clones, not every one. The table lists about 150,000 clones, more than 65% of them singletons, with 4.2% in the top ten. Material for sequencing was peripheral blood. The receptors originated from a man aged 60-69 years with acute or convalescent COVID-19.

The V and J genes are TRBV4-1 and TRBJ2-1; D ambiguous. V lost 0 bases, J lost 2 bases, and 8 bases lay in between. CDR3 length: 15 residues. Per the germline V gene, CDR1 is MGHRA and CDR2 is YSYEKL. CDR3 sequence: CASSQDLLAYNEQFF. In DNA form, the CDR3 reads TGCGCCAGCAGCCAAGATTTGCTAGCCTACAATGAGCAGTTCTTC.

The chain links TRBV7-2 to TRBJ2-3; 7 bases match TRBD2. Germline lookup yields CDR1 SGHTA and CDR2 FQGNSA. J was trimmed by 0 bases and V by 6 bases; bases with no gene match: 9. The CDR3 sequence is 16 residues long. The CDR3 reads CASRPPAGTSTDTQYF. The CDR3 DNA reads TGTGCCAGCAGGCCCCCAGCGGGAACTAGCACAGATACGCAGTATTTT.

This clone was detected a few times. The chain employs TRBV2 and TRBJ1-6; 9 bases align to TRBD1. The CDR3 consists of 15 residues. Germline lookup yields CDR1 SNHLY and CDR2 FYNNEI. With 8 bases clipped from V and 7 bases from J, the junction kept 9 bases outside the gene matches. CDR3 amino acids: CASRDRELRNSPLHF. CDR3 nucleotides: TGTGCCAGCCGGGACAGGGAATTAAGGAATTCACCCCTCCACTTT.

This clone has only one observation. The gene calls are TRBV4-2 and TRBJ1-3; D ambiguous. Germline loops: CDR1 LGHNA, CDR2 YNFKEQ. The CDR3 has 15 residues. V lost 0 bases to trimming and J lost 2 bases, with 8 bases between them. CDR3 residues: CASSQDPGTGNTIYF. CDR3 nucleotide sequence: TGTGCCAGCAGCCAAGATCCGGGGACTGGAAACACCATATATTTT.

The chain is built from TRBV19 and TRBJ2-3, with D possibly being TRBD1 (5 bases). The V and J ends lost 7 bases and 0 bases respectively, with 8 bases between them. CDR3 length: 13 residues. Germline lookup yields CDR1 LNHDA and CDR2 SQIVND (reference sequence). The CDR3 coding sequence is TGTGCCAGTACGACAGCTAGCACAGATACGCAGTATTTT. It encodes CASTTASTDTQYF.

The chain employs TRBV12-3 or TRBV12-4 and TRBJ2-2, with a possible D match to TRBD1 (5 bases). The V end was cut by 6 bases, the J end by 7 bases, with 12 bases between. This CDR3 has 13 residues. CDR3 sequence (DNA): TGTGCCAGCAGCCAACAGGTCGACGGGGAGCTGTTTTTT. Its protein product is CASSQQVDGELFF.

This rearrangement joins TRBV24-1 to TRBJ2-7; D possibly corresponds to TRBD1 (5 bases). From germline, CDR1 is KGHDR and CDR2 SFDVKD. CDR3 size: 12 residues. With 9 bases removed from V and 5 bases from J, the gap between germline ends came to 13 bases. The CDR3 sequence: CATGGATDEQYF. CDR3 in DNA: TGTGCCACCGGTGGGGCGACGGACGAGCAGTACTTC.

This clone was observed a handful of times. The V call is TRBV2, the J call TRBJ1-1; weak D call: TRBD1 (5 bases). The CDR3 totals 12 residues. Germline V gene sequence: CDR1 SNHLY, CDR2 FYNNEI. The V end lost 4 bases, the J end lost 8 bases, and 11 bases lay between the germline ends. CDR3 coding DNA: TGTGCCAGCAGTGTCCAATGGACAGAAGCTTTCTTT. This codes for CASSVQWTEAFF.

The chain employs TRBV6-1 and TRBJ2-7; 16 bases line up with TRBD2. The CDR3 totals 17 residues. Germline V CDR1 and CDR2: MNHNS, SASEGT. Trimming took 4 bases from V and 4 from J; bases not matched to a gene: 7. The CDR3 nucleotides read TGTGCCAGCAGTGCCGGGACTAGCGGGAGGGCCGGATACGAGCAGTACTTC. Its protein is CASSAGTSGRAGYEQYF.

This chain links TRBV11-2 with TRBJ2-1; D is undetermined. Germline assignment: CDR1 SGHAT and CDR2 FQNNGV. The CDR3 consists of 15 residues. Trimming took 7 bases from V and 0 from J, leaving 13 bases between them. For the CDR3, the DNA is TGTGCCAGCACCCCGGAGATGAGCTCCTACAATGAGCAGTTCTTC. Amino acids: CASTPEMSSYNEQFF.

This clone was seen just once. The CDR3 protein is CASSNTGVDTQYF. CDR3 nucleotides: TGCGCCAGCAGTAACACAGGGGTAGATACGCAGTATTTT. The V and J genes are TRBV4-1 and TRBJ2-3; 7 nucleotides match TRBD1. V gave up 6 bases and J gave up 5 bases; unmatched junction bases: 5. The CDR3 consists of 13 residues. Looked up from germline, CDR1 is MGHRA and CDR2 is YSYEKL.

CDR3 sequence (DNA): TGTGCCACCAGCAGAGATAACAGGAGGGATCAGCCCCAGCATTTT. Its protein product is CATSRDNRRDQPQHF. The chain employs TRBV15 and TRBJ1-5; perhaps TRBD1 as D (5 bases). Between the trimmed V and J ends, which lost 0 bases and 5 bases, there was a span of 11 bases. The germline V gene encodes CDR1 LNHNV and CDR2 YYDKDF (reference sequence). There are 15 residues in the CDR3.

DNA for the CDR3: TGTGCCTGGAGTGTGGGGACAGACAATGAGCAGTTCTTC. Residues: CAWSVGTDNEQFF. The chain links TRBV30 to TRBJ2-1; 7 nucleotides align to TRBD1. Unmatched junction bases numbered 1, after V lost 0 bases and J lost 5 bases. The CDR3 is 13 amino acids. Germline V gene sequence: CDR1 GTSNPN, CDR2 SVGIG (reference sequence).

The chain combines TRBV19 with TRBJ2-1; no definite D call. The CDR3 runs to 15 residues. CDR1 is LNHDA and CDR2 is SQIVND in the germline V gene (reference sequence). V gave up 6 bases and J gave up 0 bases, with 12 bases separating them. DNA for the CDR3: TGTGCCAGTAGACCATTTAGGAGCTCCTACAATGAGCAGTTCTTC. Its protein product is CASRPFRSSYNEQFF.

In DNA form, the CDR3 reads TGTGCCTTGGACAGCCCTTCCTACGAGCAGTACTTC. Protein product: CALDSPSYEQYF. This sequence joins TRBV30 and TRBJ2-7; D perhaps matches TRBD1 (6 bases). CDR1 is GTSNPN, CDR2 SVGIG, per germline (reference sequence). Trimming left V 7 bases short and J 1 base short, with 11 bases between. The CDR3 sequence is 12 residues long.

The chain is built from TRBV7-6 and TRBJ2-2, with a tentative D call TRBD1 (5 bases). The CDR3 extends over 17 amino acids. Germline-derived CDR1 and CDR2 are SGHVS and FNYEAQ. Trimming removed 5 bases at V and 2 bases at J, with 18 bases between. CDR3 nucleotides: TGTGCCAGCAGCCGGCGAAAGGGGTCGCTTAACACCGGGGAGCTGTTTTTT. Translated, it gives CASSRRKGSLNTGELFF.

Concerning this clone: The germline gene is not matched at one end of the junction; a read error may be the cause. The rearrangement uses TRBV3-1 (or the pseudogene TRBV3-2) and TRBJ2-5; 10 bases align to TRBD2. The CDR3 loop spans 14 amino acids. The V gene's germline CDR1 is LGHDT and CDR2 YNNKEL (reference sequence). The CDR3 spells CASSSGGWQGTQYF. CDR3 bases: TGTGCCAGCAGTAGCGGGGGGTGGCAAGGGACCCAGTACTTC.

The chain combines TRBV29-1 with TRBJ2-7; a weak D match, TRBD1 (5 bases). Germline loops: CDR1 SQVTM, CDR2 ANQGSEA. The V and J ends lost 6 bases and 0 bases respectively, with 9 bases between them. The CDR3 is 12 amino acids. The CDR3 DNA sequence: TGCAGCGTGGACATCGGCTCCTACGAGCAGTACTTC. This translates into CSVDIGSYEQYF.

The chain joins TRBV6-6 to TRBJ1-1; D might be TRBD1 (6 bases). This CDR3 is 15 amino acids long. Germline-derived CDR1 and CDR2 are MNHNY and SVGAGI (reference sequence). V was trimmed by 4 bases and J by 0 bases, leaving 12 bases between them. CDR3 region: CASSSRGGMNTEAFF. The CDR3, as DNA: TGTGCCAGCAGTTCCCGAGGGGGTATGAACACTGAAGCTTTCTTT.

The rearrangement uses TRBV10-3 and TRBJ2-7, with a weak D call TRBD1 (6 bases). CDR1 and CDR2 from the germline V gene are ENHRY and SYGVKD. V was trimmed by 3 bases and J by 3 bases, leaving 18 bases between them. This CDR3 region has 16 residues. In DNA, the CDR3 is TGTGCCATCAGTGAATTAGGGGGACGGAAGGGCTACGAGCAGTACTTC. Its translation: CAISELGGRKGYEQYF.

The chain couples TRBV5-1 to TRBJ2-7, with a possible D match to TRBD1 (5 bases). Germline V gene data show CDR1 as SGHRS and CDR2 as YFSETQ. Trimming cost V 0 bases and J 3 bases, with 7 bases left between them. The CDR3 is 13 residues long. This chain's CDR3 is CASSLGQNYEQYF. The CDR3, as DNA: TGCGCCAGCAGCTTGGGACAGAACTACGAGCAGTACTTC.